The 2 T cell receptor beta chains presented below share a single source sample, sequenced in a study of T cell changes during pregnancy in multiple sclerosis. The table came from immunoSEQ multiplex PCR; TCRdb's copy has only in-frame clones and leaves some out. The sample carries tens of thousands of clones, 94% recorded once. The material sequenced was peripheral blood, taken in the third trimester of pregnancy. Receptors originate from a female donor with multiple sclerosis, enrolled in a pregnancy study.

This CDR3 reads CAWSVPSLTGNTIYF. In DNA, the CDR3 is TGTGCCTGGAGTGTACCCTCTCTAACTGGAAACACCATATATTTT. The gene calls are TRBV30 and TRBJ1-3; D is uncertain. The ends were cut back, 0 bases at V and 2 bases at J, with 11 bases in the middle. Germline V gene data show CDR1 as GTSNPN and CDR2 as SVGIG (reference sequence). The CDR3 sequence is 15 residues long.

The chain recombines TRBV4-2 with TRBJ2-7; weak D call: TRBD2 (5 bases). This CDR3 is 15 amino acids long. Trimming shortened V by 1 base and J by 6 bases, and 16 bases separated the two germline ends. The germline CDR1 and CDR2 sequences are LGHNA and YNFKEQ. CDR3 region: CASSQVTSPALEQYF. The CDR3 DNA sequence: TGTGCCAGCAGCCAAGTAACTAGTCCAGCGCTCGAGCAGTACTTC.